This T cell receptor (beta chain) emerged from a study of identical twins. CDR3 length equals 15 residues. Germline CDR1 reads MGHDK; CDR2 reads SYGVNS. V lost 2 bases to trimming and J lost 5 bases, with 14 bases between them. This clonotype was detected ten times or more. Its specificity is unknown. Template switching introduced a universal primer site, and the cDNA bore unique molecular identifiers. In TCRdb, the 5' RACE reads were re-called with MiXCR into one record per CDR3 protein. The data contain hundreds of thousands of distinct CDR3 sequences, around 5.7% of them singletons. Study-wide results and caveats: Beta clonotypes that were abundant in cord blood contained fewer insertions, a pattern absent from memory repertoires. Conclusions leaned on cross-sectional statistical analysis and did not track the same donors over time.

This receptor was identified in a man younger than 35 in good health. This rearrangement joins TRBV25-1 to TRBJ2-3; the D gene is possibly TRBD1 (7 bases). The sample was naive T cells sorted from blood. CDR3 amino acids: CASSEIGQGGDTQYF. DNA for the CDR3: TGTGCCAGCAGTGAAATAGGTCAGGGGGGAGATACGCAGTATTTT.